The source of this T cell receptor beta chain is a study of CD8+CD57+ T cells in acquired aplastic anemia. Study summary: On average, sorted CD4+ and CD8+ cells gave roughly 2.9 ug of DNA. General study results and limits: A significant difference in CD8+ Simpson's diversity between patients and controls was not found.

The ends lost 4 bases at V and 1 base at J; junction bases unmatched: 2. Germline CDR1 is LNHDA and CDR2 is SQIVND (reference sequence). The CDR3 is 14 amino acids. This clonotype was counted between two and nine times. Its target is not known. In patients chosen for sequencing, flow cytometry had shown CD8+CD57+ cell expansion. Patients were untreated when blood was sampled. The study profiled TCR beta VDJ and CDR3 using genomic DNA as template. From the reads, TCRdb called clonotypes with MiXCR, one entry per CDR3 protein. This sample has about 180,000 distinct CDR3 sequences, with roughly 63% found just once.

V gene TRBV19 combines with J gene TRBJ2-7, with 9 bases lining up with TRBD1. The specimen sequenced was sorted CD4+, CD8+, or CD8+CD57+ T cells (not recorded which) from PBMCs. The source of this sequence is a human donor with aplastic anemia. CDR3 sequence: CASSTGTGSYEQYF. In nucleotides, the CDR3 is TGTGCCAGTAGTACAGGGACAGGGTCCTACGAGCAGTACTTC. The whole variable domain, remainder taken from reference TRBV19 and TRBJ2-7, is DGGITQSPKYLFRKEGQNVTLSCEQNLNHDAMYWYRQDPGQGLRLIYYSQIVNDFQKGDIAEGYSVSREKKESFPLTVTSAQKNPTAFYLCASSTGTGSYEQYFGPGTRLTVT.